This TCR beta chain was sequenced for a study of OX40 agonist ivuxolimab in advanced cancers. As for the study in general: Partial responses were seen in three patients, one with hepatocellular carcinoma and two with cutaneous melanoma.

A remark on this clone: Its target is not known.

Deletions cut 5 bases from V and 0 bases from J, with 14 bases between. Looked up from germline, CDR1 is SGHTA and CDR2 is FQGTGA. The CDR3 length is 16 residues. Measured with immunoSEQ multiplex PCR; TCRdb has only the in-frame clones, and not every one. The table shows about 46,000 clones, with around 91% occurring only once. Whole-study results and caveats: Clonal expansion in partial responders at 0.1-3.0 mg/kg ranked among the lowest.

This receptor was taken from an adult with an advanced solid tumor such as melanoma, head and neck, liver or kidney cancer. This material consisted of CD4+ or CD8+ T cells sorted from blood, taken in a trial of the OX40 agonist ivuxolimab. The V call is TRBV7-3, the J call TRBJ2-4, with D maybe TRBD2 (5 bases). The CDR3 nucleotides are TGTGCCAGCAGCCCCTACGGGGTGGGAGCCAAAAACATTCAGTACTTC. Encoded protein: CASSPYGVGAKNIQYF.